These T cell receptor beta chains were read from a single sample in a study of brain T cells in children with intractable seizures. Assay used: immunoSEQ multiplex PCR; TCRdb lists only in-frame clones, some missing. The repertoire holds fewer than 85,000 clones, approximately 94% seen once, with approximately 1.4% in the top ten. Sequenced material: peripheral blood, taken at surgery. The receptors were sampled from a boy in the first two years of life with tuberous sclerosis and intractable seizures. Each CDR3 is given with its conserved first and last residue. Fields, in order: D gene, clone size, V gene, J gene, CDR3 DNA, CDR3 protein. D genes are given only for firm matches. Size is stated for part of the rows, as once, few or many counts, or as a class when the clone is expanded.

>TRBD1|.|TRBV19|TRBJ2-2
TGTGCCAGTAGTATGGCAGGGGGTCCCGGGGAGCTGTTTTTT
CASSMAGGPGELFF
>.|.|TRBV5-1|TRBJ2-5
TGCGCCAGCAGCTTGGAAGTCCAGGCCCGCCAAGAGACCCAGTACTTC
CASSLEVQARQETQYF
>.|.|TRBV15|TRBJ2-7
TGTGCCACCAGCAGAGATCGGAGAGGGTACGAGCAGTACTTC
CATSRDRRGYEQYF
>TRBD1|once|TRBV27|TRBJ2-6
TGTGCCAGCGGGGACAGGACGAGCTCTGGGGCCAACGTCCTGACTTTC
CASGDRTSSGANVLTF
>TRBD1|.|TRBV9|TRBJ1-1
TGTGCCAGCAGCGCCGGGACAGGGGGCCTCAGGACTGAAGCTTTCTTT
CASSAGTGGLRTEAFF
>.|.|TRBV6-5|TRBJ2-3
TGTGCCAGCAGTTACGAGAGGGCTAGCACAGATACGCAGTATTTT
CASSYERASTDTQYF
>TRBD1|.|TRBV6-5|TRBJ2-7
TGTGCCATCCGGACAGGGCCCCACTACGAGCAGTACTTC
CAIRTGPHYEQYF
>TRBD1|.|TRBV6-2/TRBV6-3|TRBJ1-2
TGTGCCAGCAGTACAGGGGACTATGGCTACACCTTC
CASSTGDYGYTF
>.|few|TRBV5-1|TRBJ1-1
TGCGCCAGCAGCTTACCGGGACAGAACACTGAAGCTTTCTTT
CASSLPGQNTEAFF
>.|.|TRBV20-1|TRBJ1-4
TGCAGTGCTAGTCCTGGCGGATATGAAAAACTGTTTTTT
CSASPGGYEKLFF
>.|.|TRBV19|TRBJ2-3
TGTGCCAGTAGCCGAGACGATCTTCTCCGGGATACGCAGTATTTT
CASSRDDLLRDTQYF
>TRBD2|.|TRBV2|TRBJ2-3
TGTGCCAGCAGTGGGTGGGTGAGTGTGTCTAGCGGGTCGGATACGCAGTATTTT
CASSGWVSVSSGSDTQYF